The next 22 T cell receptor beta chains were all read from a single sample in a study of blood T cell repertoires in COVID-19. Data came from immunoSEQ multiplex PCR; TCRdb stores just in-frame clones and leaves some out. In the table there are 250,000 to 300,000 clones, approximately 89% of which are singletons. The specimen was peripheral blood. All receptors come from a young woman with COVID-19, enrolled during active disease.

CDR3 amino acids: CASSEPTREITLHF. CDR3 DNA: TGTGCCAGCAGTGAACCTACAAGGGAGATCACCCTCCACTTT. V and J are TRBV2 and TRBJ1-6; D uncertain. V was clipped by 2 bases and J by 14 bases, with 16 bases between them. This CDR3 is built from 14 residues. Germline V gives CDR1 SNHLY, CDR2 FYNNEI.

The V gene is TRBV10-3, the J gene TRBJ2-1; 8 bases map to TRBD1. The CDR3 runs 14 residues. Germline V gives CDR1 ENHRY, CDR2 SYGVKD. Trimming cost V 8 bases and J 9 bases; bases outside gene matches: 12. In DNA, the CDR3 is TGTGCCATCGGCGGACAGGGACTGGGGGGTGAGCAGTTCTTC. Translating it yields CAIGGQGLGGEQFF.

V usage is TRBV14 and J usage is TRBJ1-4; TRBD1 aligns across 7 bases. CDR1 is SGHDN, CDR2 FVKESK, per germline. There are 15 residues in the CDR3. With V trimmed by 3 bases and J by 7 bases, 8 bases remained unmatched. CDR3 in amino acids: CASSHEQGWGEKLFF. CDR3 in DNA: TGTGCCAGCAGCCACGAACAGGGGTGGGGTGAAAAACTGTTTTTT.

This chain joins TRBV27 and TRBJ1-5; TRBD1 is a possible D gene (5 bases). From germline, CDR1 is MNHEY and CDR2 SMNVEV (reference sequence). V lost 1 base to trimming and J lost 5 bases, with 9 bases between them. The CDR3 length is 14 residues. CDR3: CASSLLGGDQPQHF. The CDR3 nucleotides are TGTGCCAGCAGTTTATTGGGGGGGGATCAGCCCCAGCATTTT.

CDR3 nucleotide sequence: TGTGCCAGCAGCTCCGGGACAGGGAGTGGAAACACCATATATTTT. The encoded protein is CASSSGTGSGNTIYF. The chain combines TRBV7-9 with TRBJ1-3, with 9 bases fitting TRBD1. With 4 bases clipped from V and 3 bases from J, the junction kept 4 bases outside the gene matches. Looked up from germline, CDR1 is SEHNR and CDR2 is FQNEAQ (reference sequence). This CDR3 comprises 15 residues.

This CDR3 is CAISESGQGLPYEQYF. CDR3 bases: TGTGCCATCAGTGAGTCTGGACAGGGGCTTCCCTACGAGCAGTACTTC. V usage is TRBV10-3 and J usage is TRBJ2-7, with 9 bases matching TRBD1. Trimming cost V 0 bases and J 2 bases; bases outside gene matches: 5. Germline-derived CDR1 and CDR2 are ENHRY and SYGVKD. The CDR3 is 16 residues long.

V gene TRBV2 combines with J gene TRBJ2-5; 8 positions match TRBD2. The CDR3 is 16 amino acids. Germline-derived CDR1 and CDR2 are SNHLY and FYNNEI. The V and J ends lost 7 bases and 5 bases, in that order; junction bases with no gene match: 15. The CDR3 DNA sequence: TGTGCCAGCAAGCGAGGTCCGGGAGGGTTGGAGGAGACCCAGTACTTC. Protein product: CASKRGPGGLEETQYF.

The CDR3 loop is CATRDPGLAGGYNEQFF. For the CDR3, the DNA is TGTGCCACCAGGGATCCGGGACTAGCGGGAGGTTACAATGAGCAGTTCTTC. The gene calls are TRBV24-1 and TRBJ2-1; 15 positions agree with TRBD2. This CDR3 spans 17 amino acids. CDR1 is KGHDR, CDR2 SFDVKD, per germline. The V segment lost 7 bases and the J segment 4 bases; nucleotides outside the gene matches: 7.

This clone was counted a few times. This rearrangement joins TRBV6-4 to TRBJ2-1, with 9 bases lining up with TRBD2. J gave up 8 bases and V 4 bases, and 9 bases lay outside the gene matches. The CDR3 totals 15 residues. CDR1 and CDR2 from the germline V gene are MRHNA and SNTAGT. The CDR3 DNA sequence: TGTGCCAGCAGTGTTGGGCTAGCGGGAAGCTATGAGCAGTTCTTC. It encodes CASSVGLAGSYEQFF.

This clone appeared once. In DNA form, the CDR3 reads TGTGCCTGGAGTATCGGGTCCTCTGGAAACACCATATATTTT. Translating it yields CAWSIGSSGNTIYF. The chain carries TRBV30 and TRBJ1-3, with D uncertain. CDR3 length: 14 residues. Germline V CDR1 and CDR2: GTSNPN, SVGIG (reference sequence). V lost 2 bases and J 0 bases, leaving 8 bases between the germline ends.

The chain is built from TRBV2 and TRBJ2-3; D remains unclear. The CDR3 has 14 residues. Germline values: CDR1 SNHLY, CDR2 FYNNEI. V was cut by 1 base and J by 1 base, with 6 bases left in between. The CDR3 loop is CASSEGVRTDTQYF. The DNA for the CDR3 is TGTGCCAGCAGTGAAGGAGTCCGCACAGATACGCAGTATTTT.

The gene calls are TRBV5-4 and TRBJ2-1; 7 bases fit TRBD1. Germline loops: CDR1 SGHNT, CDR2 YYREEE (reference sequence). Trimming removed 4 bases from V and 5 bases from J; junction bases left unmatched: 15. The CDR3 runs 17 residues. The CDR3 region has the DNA TGTGCCAGCAGCATGCGCCACAGGGGAAGTCGGGACAATGAGCAGTTCTTC. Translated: CASSMRHRGSRDNEQFF.

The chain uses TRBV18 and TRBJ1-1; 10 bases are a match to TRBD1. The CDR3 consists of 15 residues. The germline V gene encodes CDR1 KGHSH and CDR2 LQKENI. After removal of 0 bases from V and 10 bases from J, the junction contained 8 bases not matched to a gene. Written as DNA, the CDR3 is TGTGCCAGCTCACCACCAGGGACAGGGGTTCTTGGAGCTTTCTTT. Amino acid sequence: CASSPPGTGVLGAFF.

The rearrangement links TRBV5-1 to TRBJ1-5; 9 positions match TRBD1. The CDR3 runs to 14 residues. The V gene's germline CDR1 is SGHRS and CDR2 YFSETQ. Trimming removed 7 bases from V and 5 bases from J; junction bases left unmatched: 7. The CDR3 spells CASGRRQGDQPQHF. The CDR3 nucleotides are TGCGCCAGCGGTAGAAGACAGGGGGATCAGCCCCAGCATTTT.

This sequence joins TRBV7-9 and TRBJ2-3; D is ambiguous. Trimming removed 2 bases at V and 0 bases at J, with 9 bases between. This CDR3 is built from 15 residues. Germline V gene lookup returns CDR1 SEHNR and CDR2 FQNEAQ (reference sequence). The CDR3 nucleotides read TGTGCCAGCAGCTTAAACGCGGCTAGCACAGATACGCAGTATTTT. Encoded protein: CASSLNAASTDTQYF. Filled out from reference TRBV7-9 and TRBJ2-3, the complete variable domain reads DTGVSQNPRHKITKRGQNVTFRCDPISEHNRLYWYRQTLGQGPEFLTYFQNEAQLEKSRLLSDRFSAERPKGSFSTLEIQRTEQGDSAMYLCASSLNAASTDTQYFGPGTRLTVL.

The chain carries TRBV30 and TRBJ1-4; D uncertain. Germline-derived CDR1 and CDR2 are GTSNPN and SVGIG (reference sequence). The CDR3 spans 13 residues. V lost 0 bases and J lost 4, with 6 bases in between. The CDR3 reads CAWSVQYNEKLFF. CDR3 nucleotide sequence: TGTGCCTGGAGTGTACAGTATAATGAAAAACTGTTTTTT.

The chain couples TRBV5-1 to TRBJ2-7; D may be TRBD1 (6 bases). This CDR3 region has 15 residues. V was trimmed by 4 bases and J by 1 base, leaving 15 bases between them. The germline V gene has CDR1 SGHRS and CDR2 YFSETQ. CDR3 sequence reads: CASSQDMGASYEQYF. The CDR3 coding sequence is TGCGCCAGCAGCCAGGACATGGGGGCGTCCTACGAGCAGTACTTC.

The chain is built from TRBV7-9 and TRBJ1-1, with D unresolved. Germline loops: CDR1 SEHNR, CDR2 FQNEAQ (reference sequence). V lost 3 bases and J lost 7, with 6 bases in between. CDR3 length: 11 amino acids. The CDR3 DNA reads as TGTGCCAGCAGCTTTCACAGTGAAGCTTTCTTT. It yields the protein CASSFHSEAFF.

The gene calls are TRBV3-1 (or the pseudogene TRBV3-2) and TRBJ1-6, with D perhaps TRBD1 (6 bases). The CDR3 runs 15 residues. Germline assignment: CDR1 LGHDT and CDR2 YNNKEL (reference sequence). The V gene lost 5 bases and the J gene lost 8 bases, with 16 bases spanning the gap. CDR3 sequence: CASSSIGTSYSPLHF. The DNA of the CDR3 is TGTGCCAGCAGCTCCATAGGGACAAGTTATTCACCCCTCCACTTT.

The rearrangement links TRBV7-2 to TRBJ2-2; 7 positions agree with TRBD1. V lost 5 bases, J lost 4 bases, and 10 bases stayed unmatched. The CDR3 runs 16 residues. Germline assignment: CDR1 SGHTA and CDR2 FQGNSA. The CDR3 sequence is CASSLTRQGVTGELFF. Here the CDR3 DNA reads TGTGCCAGCAGCCTTACAAGACAGGGTGTCACCGGGGAGCTGTTTTTT.

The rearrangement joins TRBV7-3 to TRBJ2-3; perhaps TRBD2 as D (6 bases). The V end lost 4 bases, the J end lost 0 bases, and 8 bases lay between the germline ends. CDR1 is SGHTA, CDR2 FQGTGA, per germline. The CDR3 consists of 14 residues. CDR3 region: CASSSTRSTDTQYF. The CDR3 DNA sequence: TGTGCCAGCAGCTCGACTAGAAGCACAGATACGCAGTATTTT.

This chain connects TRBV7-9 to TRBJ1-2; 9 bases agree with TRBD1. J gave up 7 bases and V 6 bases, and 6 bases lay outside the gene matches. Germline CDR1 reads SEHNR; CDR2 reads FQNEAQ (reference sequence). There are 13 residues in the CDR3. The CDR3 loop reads CASRPTGGFGYTF. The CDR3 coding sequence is TGTGCCAGCAGACCCACAGGGGGCTTTGGCTACACCTTC.